One sample yielded the 20 T cell receptor beta chains listed below, sequenced in a study of vaccination effects on CD4 cells after COVID-19. Sequencing was performed with immunoSEQ multiplex PCR; in TCRdb, only in-frame clones are kept and a portion is missing. The sample carries 55,000 to 75,000 clones, approximately 76% recorded once. Viral peptide pool expansion of antigen-specific CD4+ T cells preceded sequencing in the ViraFEST assay. CD4+ T cells were isolated after less than 13 days of culture. None of these healthy vaccinees had been infected with SARS-CoV-2 before vaccination. These receptors lack a known antigen. This material consisted of CD4+ T cells from PBMCs cultured with HCoV-NL63 spike peptides, taken before COVID-19 vaccination. These receptors all come from a human donor who received a COVID-19 vaccine.

The V gene is TRBV28, the J gene TRBJ1-5; 8 positions agree with TRBD1. The CDR3 is made up of 20 amino acids. CDR1 is MDHEN and CDR2 is SYDVKM in the germline V gene. V shed 1 base and J 3 bases; nucleotides not matched to a gene: 17. The DNA of the CDR3 is TGTGCCAGCAGTTTATCCTGGACAAAACCAGGGACAGGATCCAATCAGCCCCAGCATTTT. This encodes CASSLSWTKPGTGSNQPQHF. The full variable domain, in which reference TRBV28 and TRBJ1-5 provide the parts outside the CDR3, is DVKVTQSSRYLVKRTGEKVFLECVQDMDHENMFWYRQDPGLGLRLIYFSYDVKMKEKGDIPEGYSVSREKKERFSLILESASTNQTSMYLCASSLSWTKPGTGSNQPQHFGDGTRLSIL.

The chain has TRBV5-6 and TRBJ1-5, with 10 bases that match TRBD1. V gave up 2 bases and J gave up 6 bases; unmatched junction bases: 5. The CDR3 loop spans 15 amino acids. The germline CDR1 and CDR2 sequences are SGHDT and YYEEEE. CDR3 DNA: TGTGCCAGCAGCTTCAAGACAGGGGGCAGTCAGCCCCAGCATTTT. Its protein product is CASSFKTGGSQPQHF.

The rearrangement joins TRBV6-6 to TRBJ1-1; D might be TRBD1 (6 bases). Germline V gene sequence: CDR1 MNHNY, CDR2 SVGAGI (reference sequence). V was trimmed by 2 bases and J by 3 bases, leaving 10 bases between them. The CDR3 is 14 amino acids. CDR3 sequence (DNA): TGTGCCAGCAGTTACAACAGGGCCTACACTGAAGCTTTCTTT. It yields the protein CASSYNRAYTEAFF.

The chain employs TRBV12-3 or TRBV12-4 and TRBJ2-5; D gene uncertain. The CDR3 consists of 11 residues. The V and J ends lost 4 bases and 5 bases respectively, with 5 bases between them. The CDR3 nucleotides read TGTGCCAGCAGTTCCAGGGAGACCCAGTACTTC. Amino acid sequence: CASSSRETQYF.

The genes are TRBV18 and TRBJ2-2; no definite D call. Germline assignment: CDR1 KGHSH and CDR2 LQKENI. The CDR3 extends over 18 amino acids. Trimming removed 3 bases from V and 1 base from J, with 18 bases in between. The CDR3 region is CASSPEDLGVWNTGELFF. The CDR3 region has the DNA TGTGCCAGCTCACCTGAGGACCTAGGAGTATGGAACACCGGGGAGCTGTTTTTT.

The chain couples TRBV4-2 to TRBJ2-1, with 10 nucleotides matching TRBD1. J lost 8 bases, V lost 1 base, and 8 bases had no gene match. This CDR3 has 16 residues. Germline V gives CDR1 LGHNA, CDR2 YNFKEQ. As DNA, the CDR3 is TGTGCCAGCAGCCAAGGAGACCGGGACAGGGGCTATGAGCAGTTCTTC. Protein sequence: CASSQGDRDRGYEQFF.

This clone was recorded a few times. J is TRBJ2-3 and V is TRBV5-5; possible D gene TRBD1, 6 bases. The CDR3 spans 17 residues. Germline assignment: CDR1 SGHKS and CDR2 YYEKEE (reference sequence). V lost 4 bases to trimming and J lost 2 bases, with 20 bases between them. CDR3 nucleotide sequence: TGTGCCAGCAGCACGGGACATTTGCTCTCCTTCACAGATACGCAGTATTTT. It is translated as CASSTGHLLSFTDTQYF.

This chain joins TRBV4-1 and TRBJ1-2; 7 bases align to TRBD1. Germline CDR1 and CDR2: MGHRA and YSYEKL. Losses at the gene ends were 0 bases for V and 4 bases for J; bases not matched to a gene: 11. The CDR3 is made up of 17 amino acids. CDR3 sequence: CASSQDSGGGLGYGYTF. The CDR3 region has the DNA TGCGCCAGCAGCCAAGACTCTGGAGGGGGCCTTGGCTATGGCTACACCTTC.

This clone has only a few counts. The chain joins TRBV4-1 to TRBJ2-2, with 7 positions matching TRBD1. The CDR3 contains 15 residues. V lost 1 base to trimming and J lost 6 bases; unmatched junction nucleotides: 5. CDR1 and CDR2 (germline): MGHRA, YSYEKL. As DNA, the CDR3 is TGCGCCAGCAGCCAAGGTGACAGGGATCCCGGGGAGCTGTTTTTT. As protein: CASSQGDRDPGELFF.

This clone appeared a few times. This chain connects TRBV4-1 to TRBJ1-2, with 7 bases that match TRBD1. Per germline, CDR1 MGHRA and CDR2 YSYEKL. This CDR3 region has 14 residues. The J segment lost 2 bases and the V segment lost 4 bases, leaving 4 bases of the junction unmatched. The DNA for the CDR3 is TGCGCCAGCAGCCGGGACAGAGAAAACTATGGCTACACCTTC. Its translation is CASSRDRENYGYTF.

The chain is built from TRBV9 and TRBJ1-5, with 11 positions matching TRBD1. Germline CDR1 and CDR2: SGDLS and YYNGEE. The V and J ends lost 4 bases and 6 bases, in that order; junction bases with no gene match: 6. This CDR3 has 15 amino acids. The CDR3: CASSSGQGVGQPQHF. The CDR3 nucleotides are TGTGCCAGCAGCTCGGGACAGGGGGTAGGTCAGCCCCAGCATTTT.

This chain links TRBV19 with TRBJ2-3, with a tentative D call TRBD1 (5 bases). Germline values: CDR1 LNHDA, CDR2 SQIVND (reference sequence). The CDR3 totals 15 residues. Trimming cost V 3 bases and J 4 bases, with 14 bases left between them. In DNA form, the CDR3 reads TGTGCCAGTAGTATTCGGTCGAGACAGTCAGATACGCAGTATTTT. Its translation is CASSIRSRQSDTQYF.

The V gene is TRBV7-9, the J gene TRBJ1-6; D is undetermined. V was trimmed by 2 bases and J by 6 bases, leaving 11 bases between them. This CDR3 contains 15 residues. Germline V gene data show CDR1 as SEHNR and CDR2 as FQNEAQ (reference sequence). CDR3: CASSLTGLSNSPLHF. The DNA for the CDR3 is TGTGCCAGCAGCTTAACGGGCCTCAGTAATTCACCCCTCCACTTT.

The rearrangement uses TRBV19 and TRBJ2-7, with TRBD2 matching 12 bases. Germline CDR1 is LNHDA and CDR2 is SQIVND (reference sequence). This CDR3 is built from 13 residues. The V segment lost 4 bases and the J segment 9 bases; nucleotides outside the gene matches: 4. CDR3 nucleotide sequence: TGTGCCAGTAGTACGACTAGCGGGGGACTGCAGTACGTC. Protein: CASSTTSGGLQYV.

This clone has more than one count but fewer than ten. The chain uses TRBV30 and TRBJ1-1; D is unclear. With 0 bases removed from V and 1 base from J, the gap between germline ends came to 6 bases. CDR3 length equals 13 residues. CDR1 is GTSNPN, CDR2 SVGIG, per germline (reference sequence). In nucleotides, the CDR3 is TGTGCCTGGAGTGTGGGCACGAACACTGAAGCTTTCTTT. Its protein product is CAWSVGTNTEAFF.

The chain couples TRBV7-7 to TRBJ1-1; D gene uncertain. V was pared by 6 bases and J by 1 base, with 18 bases between. Per the germline V gene, CDR1 is SSHAT and CDR2 is FNYEAQ (reference sequence). The CDR3 has 16 amino acids. This CDR3 reads CASSQTALRTNTEAFF. CDR3 nucleotides: TGTGCCAGCAGTCAAACGGCACTACGGACGAACACTGAAGCTTTCTTT.

As DNA, the CDR3 is TGTGCCAGCAGTGAATTTCGATCAGGGATAGACGAAGCTTTCTTT. This translates into CASSEFRSGIDEAFF. The gene calls are TRBV6-1 and TRBJ1-1; D perhaps matches TRBD1 (5 bases). The V end lost 2 bases, the J end lost 8 bases, and 18 bases lay between the germline ends. This CDR3 comprises 15 residues. Germline loops: CDR1 MNHNS, CDR2 SASEGT.

The DNA for the CDR3 is TGTGCCACCAGGAGAGGTGGGGCGAGCACAGATACGCAGTATTTT. This translates into CATRRGGASTDTQYF. V usage is TRBV24-1 and J usage is TRBJ2-3; D is perhaps TRBD1 (5 bases). CDR3 length: 15 residues. Trimming took 7 bases from V and 0 from J, leaving 13 bases between them. CDR1 is KGHDR and CDR2 is SFDVKD in the germline V gene.

The rearrangement joins TRBV6-5 to TRBJ2-3; D is tentatively TRBD1 or TRBD2 (7 bases each). Trimming removed 6 bases at V and 7 bases at J, with 14 bases between. Germline assignment: CDR1 MNHEY and CDR2 SVGAGI. The CDR3 consists of 13 residues. The CDR3 here is CASRLRGGNTQYF. The DNA for the CDR3 is TGTGCCAGCAGGCTCAGGGGGGGTAATACGCAGTATTTT.

The chain joins TRBV24-1 to TRBJ2-3, with 9 bases lining up with TRBD1. V trimming: 3 bases; J trimming: 0 bases; junction bases outside the gene matches: 6. Germline CDR1 reads KGHDR; CDR2 reads SFDVKD. The CDR3 is 17 residues long. CDR3 nucleotide sequence: TGTGCCACCAGTGATCCACCCGGACAGGGGAGCACAGATACGCAGTATTTT. Translating gives CATSDPPGQGSTDTQYF.